The rows below give T cell receptor beta chains drawn from one sample of a study of cytomegalovirus exposure and HLA in healthy donors. Sequenced by immunoSEQ multiplex PCR; TCRdb stores in-frame clones only, minus some. In the table there are under 80,000 clones, 89% of which are singletons. Specimen: PBMCs. Receptors originate from a woman under 30 in good health and CMV-seronegative. Each CDR3 is given with its conserved first and last residue. D genes are given only for firm matches. Size tells how often a clone was seen (once, few, many) or the class of an expanded clone, and some rows leave it out.

>-|TRBJ2-2|TRBD2|TRBV7-6
TGTGCCAGCAGCTTAGCTAGCGGGGTCACCGGGGAGCTGTTTTTT
CASSLASGVTGELFF
>-|TRBJ2-1|-|TRBV7-9
TGTGCCAGCAGCTTAACCCTAGCACGCTCCTACAATGAGCAGTTCTTC
CASSLTLARSYNEQFF
>-|TRBJ2-1|-|TRBV5-1
TGCGCCAGCAGCTCACCGGGACTCCAGCTCTACAATGAGCAGTTCTTC
CASSSPGLQLYNEQFF
>-|TRBJ2-1|TRBD2|TRBV14
TGTGCCAGCAGCCCACGACTAGCGGACGTCTCCTACAATGAGCAGTTCTTC
CASSPRLADVSYNEQFF
>-|TRBJ1-2|-|TRBV9
TGTGCCAGCAGCGTAGCTAACAGGGTATATGGCTACACCTTC
CASSVANRVYGYTF
>-|TRBJ2-2|TRBD1|TRBV10-3
TGTGCCGTCAGAGTCGGGACAGGGGACACCGGGGAGCTGTTTTTT
CAVRVGTGDTGELFF
>-|TRBJ2-7|-|TRBV14
TGTGCCAGCAGCCTCTACCGACGGGCCTACGAGCAGTACTTC
CASSLYRRAYEQYF
>-|TRBJ1-3|TRBD1|TRBV5-1
TGCGCCAGCAGCCAGCCTGGACAGGGCTCTGGAAACACCATATATTTT
CASSQPGQGSGNTIYF
>-|TRBJ2-5|TRBD2|TRBV7-6
TGTGCCAGCAGCTTAATTGCGGGGGTGGAGACCCAGTACTTC
CASSLIAGVETQYF
>once|TRBJ2-3|TRBD2|TRBV19
TGTGCCAGTAGTGAGGCGGGGGGCGGCACAGACACGCAGTATTTT
CASSEAGGGTDTQYF
>-|TRBJ2-3|TRBD2|TRBV5-1
TGCGCCAGCAGCACGAGGACTAGCGGGACCCAGGCAGATACGCAGTATTTT
CASSTRTSGTQADTQYF
>once|TRBJ1-1|TRBD1|TRBV19
TGTGCCAGTTCTGCGGGCAGGGGGACTGAAGCTTTCTTT
CASSAGRGTEAFF
>few|TRBJ1-6|TRBD1|TRBV5-8
TGTGCCAGCAGCTGGGACAGGCGGAATTCACCCCTCCACTTT
CASSWDRRNSPLHF
>-|TRBJ2-5|TRBD1|TRBV19
TGTGCCAGTAGTACCATGACAGGGGTCGAGACCCAGTACTTC
CASSTMTGVETQYF
>-|TRBJ2-5|TRBD2|TRBV2
TGTGCCAGCAGGAGACTAGCGGGGGGCCAAGAGACCCGGTACTTC
CASRRLAGGQETRYF
>-|TRBJ1-2|TRBD1|TRBV23-1
TGCGCCAGCAGTCACCGCGACTCCACTCGACAGGGTGGGTATGGCTACACCTTC
CASSHRDSTRQGGYGYTF
>-|TRBJ2-7|TRBD2|TRBV6-6
TGTGCCAGCAGTTACGGGAGGGCCTACAAGCAGTACTTC
CASSYGRAYKQYF
>once|TRBJ2-1|TRBD2|TRBV27
TGTGCCAGCAGCTTCACACTAGCGGGAGGCCTCAATGAGCAGTTCTTC
CASSFTLAGGLNEQFF
>-|TRBJ2-7|-|TRBV20-1
TGCAGTGCTCAAGCGGACTACGAGCAGTACTTC
CSAQADYEQYF
>-|TRBJ1-1|TRBD1|TRBV6-6
TGTGCCAGCAGTTACTCGCAGGGGGCGAAAGAAGCTTTCTTT
CASSYSQGAKEAFF
>-|TRBJ2-7|-|TRBV7-8
TGTGCCAGCAGGGTGCAAAGAGACGGAGGATACGAGCAGTACTTC
CASRVQRDGGYEQYF
>-|TRBJ1-1|-|TRBV5-1
TGCGCCAGCACACAGGGAAGTGTGAACACTGAAGCTTTCTTT
CASTQGSVNTEAFF
>-|TRBJ2-7|-|TRBV5-4
TGTGCCAGCAGCTTCGGGTCTGGGGCTTGGGAGCAGTACTTC
CASSFGSGAWEQYF
>-|TRBJ1-2|-|TRBV2
TGTGCCAGCAGTGTTCGGGGGGGGATTTATGGCTACACCTTC
CASSVRGGIYGYTF
>-|TRBJ2-7|TRBD1|TRBV7-9
TGTGCCAGCACCCATGACTTTGCGGAGAGGGACAGCGTCTACGAGCAGTACTTC
CASTHDFAERDSVYEQYF
>-|TRBJ1-4|TRBD1|TRBV15
TGTGCCACCAGCAGAGGCTCCACAGGGGGCCCTAATGAAAAACTGTTTTTT
CATSRGSTGGPNEKLFF
>-|TRBJ2-5|-|TRBV28
TGTGCCAGCAGGAAATCGGAAGAGACCCAGTACTTC
CASRKSEETQYF
>-|TRBJ1-5|TRBD1|TRBV28
TGTGCCAGCAGTTCCATGGCCGGGACAGGGAGGCCCCAGCATTTT
CASSSMAGTGRPQHF
>-|TRBJ2-7|-|TRBV6-1
TGTGCCAGCAGTGAAGATAGCTATCTGGCCGAGCAGTACTTC
CASSEDSYLAEQYF
>-|TRBJ1-1|TRBD1|TRBV28
TGTGCCAGCAGTTTAGGGACAGGGTACACTGAAGCTTTCTTT
CASSLGTGYTEAFF
>once|TRBJ1-5|TRBD1|TRBV28
TGTGCCAGTAACTCCGGGACAGGGATTCAGCCCCAGCATTTT
CASNSGTGIQPQHF
>once|TRBJ2-2|TRBD1|TRBV2
TGTGCCAGCAACAGGGGTATTGGGGAGCTGTTTTTT
CASNRGIGELFF
>-|TRBJ2-1|-|TRBV18
TGTGCCAGCTCACCACGCCTAAAGCAGTTCTTC
CASSPRLKQFF
>-|TRBJ1-1|-|TRBV9
TGTGCCAGCAGCGTGTCCGGGGAGAACACTGAAGCTTTCTTT
CASSVSGENTEAFF
>-|TRBJ2-5|-|TRBV11-2
TGTGCCAGCAGCTCCACTTTTGGGGGAGGGGGGGAGACCCAGTACTTC
CASSSTFGGGGETQYF
>-|TRBJ1-1|-|TRBV25-1
TGTGCCAGCAGTGAAGGAGGGCGGCCTGAAGCTTTCTTT
CASSEGGRPEAFF
>-|TRBJ2-7|-|TRBV30
TGTGCCTGGAGTGTAGGACAGCTCTACGAGCAGTACTTC
CAWSVGQLYEQYF
>few|TRBJ2-2|-|TRBV6-1
TGTGCCAGCAGTGAATCGCGAGCGGGCACCGGGGAGCTGTTTTTT
CASSESRAGTGELFF
>once|TRBJ2-3|TRBD2|TRBV5-4
TGTGCCAGCAGTTTGAGACCGGGAGGGACGGATACGCAGTATTTT
CASSLRPGGTDTQYF
>-|TRBJ1-1|-|TRBV19
TGTGCCAGTAGTATGAGGGGCAGGGGAGAGAACACTGAAGCTTTCTTT
CASSMRGRGENTEAFF
>-|TRBJ2-4|-|TRBV7-2
TGTGCCAGCAAGAACGGAGGGGCGGGCATTCAGTACTTC
CASKNGGAGIQYF
>few|TRBJ2-7|-|TRBV10-1
TGCGCCAGCAGTGAGTCCGGACGGGAAAGGTACGAGCAGTACTTC
CASSESGRERYEQYF
>once|TRBJ1-2|-|TRBV6-1
TGTGCCAGCAGTGAAGCGCCTGGGGGGGGCTATGGCTACACCTTC
CASSEAPGGGYGYTF
>-|TRBJ2-2|TRBD2|TRBV19
TGTGCCAGTAAGGACCAAGGACTAGCGGATTTGAACACCGGGGAGCTGTTTTTT
CASKDQGLADLNTGELFF
>-|TRBJ1-1|-|TRBV7-8
TGTGCCTCCTCCCCCCGACAGACCCCAGGTGGGAACACTGAAGCTTTCTTT
CASSPRQTPGGNTEAFF
>-|TRBJ1-1|TRBD1|TRBV27
TGTGCCACCGTCTCCGGGACAGGGCCCACTGAAGCTTTCTTT
CATVSGTGPTEAFF
>-|TRBJ2-3|-|TRBV7-2
TGTGCCAGCAGCTTAGTGGCGGCGCTAGCGAGTACTAGCACAGATACGCAGTATTTT
CASSLVAALASTSTDTQYF
>-|TRBJ1-2|-|TRBV28
TGTGCCAGCAGCTCAGGGGTTAACTATGGCTACACCTTC
CASSSGVNYGYTF
>-|TRBJ2-7|TRBD2|TRBV7-2
TGTGCCAGCAGCCAAGCGACTAGCGGGAGCTCCTACGAGCAGTACTTC
CASSQATSGSSYEQYF
>-|TRBJ2-7|-|TRBV6-1
TGTGCCAGCAGTGAGGGACTCCCGGCGAGCGAGCAGTACTTC
CASSEGLPASEQYF
>-|TRBJ2-7|TRBD2|TRBV30
TGTGCCTGGGATAGCGGGAGAACCTACGAGCAGTACTTC
CAWDSGRTYEQYF
>-|TRBJ2-7|TRBD2|TRBV19
TGTGCCAGTAGCCCCGTCCGGGGGGGAAACTACGAGCAGTACTTC
CASSPVRGGNYEQYF
>-|TRBJ2-3|TRBD2|TRBV18
TGTGCCAGCTCACCATGGCAGCGGGGGCTAACTAGCACAGATACGCAGTATTTT
CASSPWQRGLTSTDTQYF
>-|TRBJ1-5|-|TRBV5-1
TGCGCCAGCAGATCGGGGGACGCTGATCAGCCCCAGCATTTT
CASRSGDADQPQHF
>-|TRBJ1-3|-|TRBV19
TGTGCCAGTAGTAGAAGGGACACAACTGGAAACACCATATATTTT
CASSRRDTTGNTIYF
>-|TRBJ1-1|TRBD1|TRBV2
TGTGCCAGCAGTGAAGCGAACAGGGGGCCCACTGAAGCTTTCTTT
CASSEANRGPTEAFF
>-|TRBJ2-4|-|TRBV4-2
TGTGCCAGCAGTCTTTTCCAAGAGGGCACAAACATTCAGTACTTC
CASSLFQEGTNIQYF
>-|TRBJ2-5|-|TRBV29-1
TGCAGCGTTGTTCCCCACATTGGGCGGGGCGAGCACAAGAGAACCCAGTACTTC
CSVVPHIGRGEHKRTQYF
>-|TRBJ2-7|-|TRBV7-8
TGTGCCAGCAGCCCTGATCGTGGCCAGACCTACGAGCAGTACTTC
CASSPDRGQTYEQYF
>-|TRBJ2-5|TRBD2|TRBV5-6
TGTGCCAGCAGTTTAACAGCGGGGTACCAAGAGACCCAGTACTTC
CASSLTAGYQETQYF